One and the same sample provided the 21 T cell receptor beta chains below, sequenced in a study of shared T cell receptors in the human thymus. Clones were read by immunoSEQ multiplex PCR, and TCRdb kept only the in-frame ones, dropping some. In the table there are 600,000 to 900,000 clones, approximately 85% of which are singletons. The same data also contributed to another study, on human thymus T cells.

Sequencing input: thymocytes. The receptors come from a girl less than two years old with a congenital heart defect.

The rearrangement uses TRBV7-2 and TRBJ1-1, with unresolved D. Germline V gene data show CDR1 as SGHTA and CDR2 as FQGNSA. V was cut by 5 bases and J by 2 bases, with 21 bases left in between. The CDR3 covers 17 residues. CDR3 sequence: CASSLQAKVIYNTEAFF. The CDR3 nucleotides are TGTGCCAGCAGCCTCCAAGCGAAAGTAATATATAACACTGAAGCTTTCTTT.

The CDR3 DNA is TGTGCCAGCAGCTTGGTTCTAGCGGGTGAGCAGTTCTTC. Amino acids: CASSLVLAGEQFF. The chain recombines TRBV5-6 with TRBJ2-1, with 8 bases aligning to TRBD2. Germline loops: CDR1 SGHDT, CDR2 YYEEEE. Germline trimming cut 0 bases from V and 9 bases from J; bases unmatched to any gene: 2. The CDR3 extends over 13 amino acids.

This rearrangement joins TRBV23-1 to TRBJ1-5, with TRBD1 as a possible D gene (6 bases). TRBV23-1 is an open reading frame, and its role is uncertain. The CDR3 sequence is 14 residues long. Between the trimmed V and J ends, which lost 5 bases and 5 bases, there was a span of 13 bases. CDR3 sequence (DNA): TGCGCCAGCAGTTTCACAGGGAAGGATCAGCCCCAGCATTTT. This sequence encodes CASSFTGKDQPQHF.

The rearrangement joins TRBV6-1 to TRBJ1-6; 7 bases align to TRBD1. Germline CDR1 reads MNHNS; CDR2 reads SASEGT. With 7 bases clipped from V and 9 bases from J, the junction kept 9 bases outside the gene matches. CDR3 size: 14 residues. The CDR3 DNA reads TGTGCCAGCACCAGGGGGACACCGGTTTCACCCCTCCACTTT. Residues: CASTRGTPVSPLHF.

CDR3 amino acids: CASSKRQGTPHEQYF. CDR3 sequence (DNA): TGTGCCAGCAGTAAACGACAGGGTACCCCCCACGAGCAGTACTTC. The rearrangement uses TRBV6-6 and TRBJ2-7, with 7 bases matching TRBD1. With V trimmed by 5 bases and J by 5 bases, 12 bases remained unmatched. The germline V gene has CDR1 MNHNY and CDR2 SVGAGI (reference sequence). The CDR3 covers 15 residues.

The rearrangement links TRBV2 to TRBJ1-5; no reliable D call. The germline V gene encodes CDR1 SNHLY and CDR2 FYNNEI. The germline V and J ends were trimmed by 4 bases and 0 bases, with 16 bases remaining between them. This CDR3 has 17 residues. The CDR3 bases are TGTGCCAGCAGTGGTGAGAGCATCACTAATAGCAATCAGCCCCAGCATTTT. Encoded protein: CASSGESITNSNQPQHF.

The J gene is TRBJ1-1, the V gene TRBV9, with D hard to call. V gave up 0 bases and J gave up 1 base, with 10 bases separating them. The CDR3 has 15 amino acids. The germline CDR1 and CDR2 sequences are SGDLS and YYNGEE. This CDR3 reads CASSVGGWGNTEAFF. CDR3 nucleotides: TGTGCCAGCAGCGTAGGAGGGTGGGGGAACACTGAAGCTTTCTTT.

This chain uses TRBV7-8 with TRBJ2-2, with D possibly TRBD2 on 6 matching bases. Germline V gene sequence: CDR1 SGHVS, CDR2 FQNEAQ. This CDR3 spans 16 amino acids. V was clipped by 5 bases and J by 6 bases, with 19 bases between them. In nucleotides, the CDR3 is TGTGCCAGCAGCGAGGGGAGGCAGAAGAAGGCCGGGGAGCTGTTTTTT. It is translated as CASSEGRQKKAGELFF.

This rearrangement joins TRBV29-1 to TRBJ2-7, with 9 bases lining up with TRBD1. J was trimmed by 6 bases and V by 7 bases; bases with no gene match: 13. CDR1 and CDR2 from the germline V gene are SQVTM and ANQGSEA. This CDR3 has 14 amino acids. CDR3 bases: TGCAGCGCCAACCAGGGACAGGGTAGGACCGAGCAGTACTTC. It translates to CSANQGQGRTEQYF.

J is TRBJ2-3 and V is TRBV7-9; 8 nucleotides match TRBD2. This CDR3 spans 19 amino acids. Germline V gene sequence: CDR1 SEHNR, CDR2 FQNEAQ (reference sequence). The J segment lost 6 bases and the V segment lost 5 bases, leaving 22 bases of the junction unmatched. The CDR3 spells CASSQFWRGSHRGGDTQYF. For the CDR3, the DNA is TGTGCCAGCAGCCAGTTTTGGAGGGGCTCGCACCGCGGGGGGGATACGCAGTATTTT.

This chain connects TRBV6-5 to TRBJ1-3; no reliable D call. This CDR3 is built from 15 residues. Germline V gene sequence: CDR1 MNHEY, CDR2 SVGAGI. Trimming removed 4 bases from V and 7 bases from J, with 17 bases in between. This CDR3 is CASSLEPTRWNTIYF. CDR3 bases: TGTGCCAGCAGTTTAGAACCTACGAGGTGGAACACCATATATTTT.

The gene calls are TRBV7-9 and TRBJ2-1, with 10 bases matching TRBD1. The J segment lost 5 bases and the V segment lost 3 bases, leaving 1 base of the junction unmatched. Per germline, CDR1 SEHNR and CDR2 FQNEAQ (reference sequence). This CDR3 comprises 14 residues. The chain's CDR3 is CASSLGTGDNEQFF. The CDR3 region has the DNA TGTGCCAGCAGCTTGGGGACAGGGGACAATGAGCAGTTCTTC.

The chain employs TRBV4-1 and TRBJ1-6; 11 nucleotides match TRBD1. Germline CDR1 MGHRA, CDR2 YSYEKL. This CDR3 has 14 amino acids. With V trimmed by 4 bases and J by 10 bases, 3 bases remained unmatched. The CDR3 DNA is TGCGCCAGCAGCCTTCGGGACAGGGGGTCACCCCTCCACTTT. Protein product: CASSLRDRGSPLHF.

The chain is built from TRBV27 and TRBJ2-7; TRBD1 is a possible D gene (6 bases). The CDR3 extends over 13 amino acids. Trimming removed 10 bases at V and 2 bases at J, with 15 bases between. Looked up from germline, CDR1 is MNHEY and CDR2 is SMNVEV (reference sequence). The CDR3 reads CATRDIKAYEQYF. The DNA for the CDR3 is TGTGCCACCCGGGACATCAAGGCCTACGAGCAGTACTTC.

The rearrangement uses TRBV27 and TRBJ2-1, with a tentative D call TRBD1 (6 bases). The CDR3 totals 16 residues. The V and J ends lost 7 bases and 2 bases respectively, with 18 bases between them. Germline V CDR1 and CDR2: MNHEY, SMNVEV (reference sequence). CDR3 sequence reads: CASTPGRDNPYNEQFF. The CDR3 coding sequence is TGTGCCAGCACCCCCGGCCGGGACAACCCCTACAATGAGCAGTTCTTC.

The rearrangement uses TRBV5-4 and TRBJ1-5; D is unresolved. The CDR3 sequence is 12 residues long. The V gene lost 3 bases and the J gene lost 8 bases, with 9 bases spanning the gap. Germline assignment: CDR1 SGHNT and CDR2 YYREEE (reference sequence). The CDR3 loop reads CASSSLGEPQHF. CDR3 in DNA: TGTGCCAGCAGCTCCCTCGGGGAGCCCCAGCATTTT.

This chain uses TRBV5-1 with TRBJ1-2, with 10 bases identical to TRBD1. Germline CDR1 is SGHRS and CDR2 is YFSETQ. Germline trimming cut 7 bases from V and 2 bases from J; bases unmatched to any gene: 5. CDR3 size: 14 residues. In DNA form, the CDR3 reads TGCGCCAGCCAGGGGACAGGGGAGAACTATGGCTACACCTTC. It encodes CASQGTGENYGYTF. The complete variable domain, with remaining parts taken from reference TRBV5-1 and TRBJ1-2, reads KAGVTQTPRYLIKTRGQQVTLSCSPISGHRSVSWYQQTPGQGLQFLFEYFSETQRNKGNFPGRFSGRQFSNSRSEMNVSTLELGDSALYLCASQGTGENYGYTFGSGTRLTVV.

The genes are TRBV5-1 and TRBJ2-3, with TRBD1 matching over 8 bases. Per the germline V gene, CDR1 is SGHRS and CDR2 is YFSETQ. This CDR3 is built from 15 residues. V gave up 2 bases and J gave up 3 bases; unmatched junction bases: 5. CDR3 protein: CASSLGQGETDTQYF. The CDR3 coding sequence is TGCGCCAGCAGCTTAGGACAGGGCGAAACAGATACGCAGTATTTT.

This chain joins TRBV12-5 and TRBJ2-6; 7 bases map to TRBD1. CDR1 and CDR2 from the germline V gene are LGHNT and FRNRAP. V lost 4 bases and J lost 0; bases outside the gene matches: 9. The CDR3 runs to 18 residues. For the CDR3, the DNA is TGTGCTAGTGGTTCACAGGGGCGCCAGCACTCTGGGGCCAACGTCCTGACTTTC. This translates into CASGSQGRQHSGANVLTF.

This clone was recorded once. CDR3 loop: CASSEALRTEETQYF. The CDR3 DNA reads TGTGCCAGCAGTGAAGCACTACGGACAGAAGAGACCCAGTACTTC. The rearrangement joins TRBV6-1 to TRBJ2-5, with D maybe TRBD1 (6 bases). This CDR3 region has 15 residues. Germline CDR1 reads MNHNS; CDR2 reads SASEGT. Trimming stripped 0 bases from V and 3 bases from J, with 11 bases between.

V and J are TRBV2 and TRBJ2-7, with D perhaps matching TRBD1 (6 bases). Germline V gene lookup returns CDR1 SNHLY and CDR2 FYNNEI. This CDR3 spans 16 amino acids. The V gene lost 2 bases and the J gene lost 3 bases, with 17 bases spanning the gap. CDR3 residues: CASSEHFSDSNYEQYF. The CDR3 region has the DNA TGTGCCAGCAGTGAACATTTTTCGGACAGCAACTACGAGCAGTACTTC.